One T cell receptor (beta chain) is described in this entry. As to time point: new active TB diagnosis, blood taken before or within 7 days of starting treatment. The data derive from a study of T cells in tuberculosis. Turning to the study itself: In South Africa, adults with active tuberculosis were compared with IGRA-negative and latently infected IGRA-positive adolescents.

This CDR3 is built from 12 residues. Germline V lookup: CDR1 SEHNR, CDR2 FQNEAQ (reference sequence). Trimming removed 3 bases from V and 7 bases from J, with 4 bases in between. Repertoires were generated with immunoSEQ multiplex PCR, while TCRdb's copy carries only in-frame clones and drops some. Among about 33,000 clones listed, around 90% were seen once. This clonotype originated in an adult with tuberculosis. The chain links TRBV7-9 to TRBJ1-6, with D hard to call. The material sequenced was PBMCs, taken at tuberculosis diagnosis. CDR3 residues: CASSFTNSPLHF. The CDR3 nucleotides read TGTGCCAGCAGCTTCACAAATTCACCCCTCCACTTT.